This is a list of T cell receptor beta chains from one sample in a study of Ad26.COV2.S vaccination and SARS-CoV-2 variants. This table comes from immunoSEQ multiplex PCR, and its TCRdb copy is limited to in-frame clones, with some not included. The sample includes about 400,000 clones, more than 75% of them seen just once. The sequencing here drew on peripheral blood, taken in a trial of Ad26.COV2.S vaccine versus placebo. The receptors here all came from a person between 18 and 59 years old who received the Ad26.COV2.S COVID-19 vaccine or a placebo. Each CDR3 is given with its conserved first and last residue. Fields, in order: clone size, J gene, D gene, V gene, CDR3 DNA, CDR3 protein. A D gene is named only where the DNA matches it firmly. Expanded clones are given a class, and other clones once, few, many or no size at all.

>NA|TRBJ2-3|NA|TRBV9
TGTGCCAGCAGCCCGGGTGGAGGGTTCACAGATACGCAGTATTTT
CASSPGGGFTDTQYF
>NA|TRBJ2-2|NA|TRBV7-9
TGTGCCAGCAGCTTCGGACAGAACACCGGGGAGCTGTTTTTT
CASSFGQNTGELFF
>NA|TRBJ1-5|NA|TRBV7-2
TGTGCCAGCAGCAGCAATAGCAATCAGCCCCAGCATTTT
CASSSNSNQPQHF
>once|TRBJ2-1|TRBD1|TRBV19
TGTGCCAGTAGTCCCGGGACAGGGGGGCGTGGTGAGCAGTTCTTC
CASSPGTGGRGEQFF
>NA|TRBJ2-3|TRBD2|TRBV27
TGTGCCAGCAGTTTTTCTAGCGGGAGCACAGATACGCAGTATTTT
CASSFSSGSTDTQYF
>NA|TRBJ1-4|NA|TRBV3-1/TRBV3-2
TGTGCCAGCAGCCAATATGCTGAAAAACTGTTTTTT
CASSQYAEKLFF
>NA|TRBJ2-5|NA|TRBV25-1
TGTGCCAGCAGTCGGAAGACCCAGTACTTC
CASSRKTQYF
>NA|TRBJ2-3|NA|TRBV4-3
TGCGCCAGCAGCCAAGACGGGTCGGGAGTAACATCAGATACGCAGTATTTT
CASSQDGSGVTSDTQYF
>NA|TRBJ2-7|NA|TRBV4-3
TGCGCCAGCAGCCAAGACTTAAGGCAGGGTCAGGAGCAGTACTTC
CASSQDLRQGQEQYF
>NA|TRBJ2-1|TRBD2|TRBV5-1
TGCGCCAGCAGCACCGGGACTAGCGCGAATTCCGGCAATGAGCAGTTCTTC
CASSTGTSANSGNEQFF
>NA|TRBJ1-2|NA|TRBV5-1
TGCGCCAGCAGCTTGGAGAACAGGGTTGGAGGCTACACCTTC
CASSLENRVGGYTF
>NA|TRBJ1-1|NA|TRBV6-5
TGTGCCAGCAGTGACTCGACTGAAGCTTTCTTT
CASSDSTEAFF
>NA|TRBJ2-3|NA|TRBV11-3
TGTGCCAGCAGCTCCCTGGCCTCAGATACGCAGTATTTT
CASSSLASDTQYF
>NA|TRBJ1-1|TRBD1|TRBV19
TGTGCCAGTAGCCGGACAGGGCTTGACACTGAAGCTTTCTTT
CASSRTGLDTEAFF
>NA|TRBJ2-1|NA|TRBV6-5
TGTGCCAGCCGGGGCCCCGGATATGAGCAGTTCTTC
CASRGPGYEQFF
>NA|TRBJ1-1|NA|TRBV6-1
TGTGCCAGCAGTTATCGGAACACTGAAGCTTTCTTT
CASSYRNTEAFF
>NA|TRBJ2-7|NA|TRBV5-1
TGCGCCAGCAGCTTACAGGGAGAGAACGTCGGCGAGCAGTACTTC
CASSLQGENVGEQYF
>NA|TRBJ2-1|NA|TRBV19
TGTGCCAGTAGTATGCAGGCAGTTATGAACAATGAGCAGTTCTTC
CASSMQAVMNNEQFF
>NA|TRBJ1-1|TRBD1|TRBV11-3
TGTGCCAGCAGCCCGGGACAGGAAGACACTGAAGCTTTCTTT
CASSPGQEDTEAFF
>NA|TRBJ2-1|NA|TRBV5-1
TGCGCCAGCAGAAAGGGTATGGATGAGCAGTTCTTC
CASRKGMDEQFF
>NA|TRBJ1-2|TRBD1|TRBV28
TGTGCCAGGGCCCGGGACAGAGCTAACTATGGCTACACCTTC
CARARDRANYGYTF
>NA|TRBJ1-1|NA|TRBV6-6
TGTGCCAGCAGTCGCCACCCTATTCAGCGTATGAACACTGAAGCTTTCTTT
CASSRHPIQRMNTEAFF
>once|TRBJ1-1|NA|TRBV6-2/TRBV6-3
TGTGCCAGCAGTTACGGGCCTGGAGCTTTCTTT
CASSYGPGAFF
>NA|TRBJ1-3|NA|TRBV6-5
TGTGCCAGCAGTTACTCGAATGGCGGAACTGGAAACACCATATATTTT
CASSYSNGGTGNTIYF
>once|TRBJ1-4|NA|TRBV19
TGTGCCAGCCGGGACGGCCTAGAAAAACTGTTTTTT
CASRDGLEKLFF
>NA|TRBJ1-6|NA|TRBV24-1
TGTGCCACCAGTGATTTGCAGTTTTGGCCTTTTTGGAATTCACCCCTCCACTTT
CATSDLQFWPFWNSPLHF
>once|TRBJ1-3|NA|TRBV5-1
TGCGCCAGCAGCCAAACAACGACAGGCAGCTCTGGAAACACCATATATTTT
CASSQTTTGSSGNTIYF
>NA|TRBJ2-2|TRBD2|TRBV27
TGTGCCAGCAGTTTACTAGCGGGGGGGCACGGGGAGCTGTTTTTT
CASSLLAGGHGELFF
>NA|TRBJ2-2|TRBD1|TRBV5-1
TGCGCCAGCAGCACCCGATCACAGGGGCAGGTCACCGGGGAGCTGTTTTTT
CASSTRSQGQVTGELFF
>NA|TRBJ2-7|TRBD1|TRBV19
TGTGCCAGTAGTTCAAGGGGGACAGGGGCCTCCTACGAGCAGTACTTC
CASSSRGTGASYEQYF
>NA|TRBJ1-2|TRBD1|TRBV29-1
TGCAGCGTCGCCGGGACAGGGGAGAATGGCTACACCTTC
CSVAGTGENGYTF
>NA|TRBJ1-5|NA|TRBV30
TGTGCCGGGGCCAAGGATAGCAATCAGCCCCAGCATTTT
CAGAKDSNQPQHF
>NA|TRBJ1-5|NA|TRBV28
TGTGCCAGCAGTTTAGACACAGGCTCAGGTCAGCCCCAGCATTTT
CASSLDTGSGQPQHF